Detailed here is one T cell receptor beta chain. The sample belongs to a study of blood T cell repertoires in COVID-19. Overall study context: Acute and convalescent COVID-19 samples came from the United States, Italy and Spain.

The table came from immunoSEQ multiplex PCR; TCRdb's copy has only in-frame clones and leaves some out. The sample includes about 330,000 clones, approximately 89% of them seen just once. The V gene's germline CDR1 is SEHNR and CDR2 FQNEAQ (reference sequence). The V and J ends lost 8 bases and 2 bases respectively, with 18 bases between them. CDR3 length: 16 amino acids. The receptor's source is a man aged 30 to 39 who had recovered from COVID-19. The chain couples TRBV7-9 to TRBJ1-4; D might be TRBD1 (5 bases). The sample consisted of PBMCs or T cells enriched from blood (not recorded which). The CDR3 protein is CASGPGGVRTNEKLFF. The CDR3 DNA sequence: TGTGCCAGCGGCCCGGGGGGAGTAAGGACTAATGAAAAACTGTTTTTT.